One sample yielded the 6 T cell receptor beta chains listed below, sequenced in a study of CD8 T cells in Susac syndrome. Reverse transcription of roughly 0.5 to 1 ug RNA was carried out with random hexamers. In TCRdb, the immunoSEQ multiplex PCR reads were re-called with MiXCR into one record per CDR3 protein. The sample includes 350,000 to 550,000 distinct CDR3 sequences, around 85% of them seen just once. The specimen sequenced was CD8+ T cells from PBMCs. All receptors derive from a human donor with multiple sclerosis.

This sequence joins TRBV19 and TRBJ1-2; unclear D gene. The ends were cut back, 4 bases at V and 6 bases at J, with 6 bases in the middle. The V gene's germline CDR1 is LNHDA and CDR2 SQIVND (reference sequence). This CDR3 has 11 residues. The CDR3 bases are TGTGCCAGTAGTACCGACAATGGCTACACCTTC. Residues: CASSTDNGYTF.

The chain has TRBV7-9 and TRBJ2-2; D gene ambiguous. V lost 5 bases, J lost 6 bases, and 10 bases lay in between. The CDR3 is made up of 13 amino acids. The V gene's germline CDR1 is SEHNR and CDR2 FQNEAQ (reference sequence). The CDR3, as DNA: TGTGCCAGCAGCGCAGCTTTGGCCGGGGAGCTGTTTTTT. Its translation: CASSAALAGELFF. Combining the CDR3 with reference TRBV7-9 and TRBJ2-2 gives the whole variable domain DTGVSQNPRHKITKRGQNVTFRCDPISEHNRLYWYRQTLGQGPEFLTYFQNEAQLEKSRLLSDRFSAERPKGSFSTLEIQRTEQGDSAMYLCASSAALAGELFFGEGSRLTVL.

The chain recombines TRBV13 with TRBJ1-1; D unresolved. V was shortened by 0 bases and J by 5 bases, with 10 bases between the two germline ends. CDR3 length: 14 residues. Germline V gene data show CDR1 as PRHDT and CDR2 as FYEKMQ (reference sequence). The CDR3 reads CASSLGLGITEAFF. The CDR3 bases are TGTGCCAGCAGCTTAGGCCTAGGAATAACTGAAGCTTTCTTT.

The chain recombines TRBV13 with TRBJ2-1; 11 nucleotides align to TRBD2. This CDR3 is 20 amino acids long. V lost 5 bases to trimming and J lost 0 bases; unmatched junction nucleotides: 15. Germline V gene lookup returns CDR1 PRHDT and CDR2 FYEKMQ (reference sequence). CDR3 amino acids: CASSQTGSSGRTSSYNEQFF. In DNA form, the CDR3 reads TGTGCCAGCAGCCAAACAGGGTCTAGCGGGAGGACCTCCTCCTACAATGAGCAGTTCTTC.

This rearrangement joins TRBV15 to TRBJ2-3, with a tentative D call TRBD2 (7 bases). V dropped 1 base and J dropped 2 bases, with 13 bases sitting between them. The CDR3 covers 16 residues. Germline V gives CDR1 LNHNV, CDR2 YYDKDF (reference sequence). The CDR3: CATSRAAGALTDTQYF. CDR3 DNA: TGTGCCACCAGCAGAGCTGCGGGGGCGCTCACAGATACGCAGTATTTT.

The chain has TRBV9 and TRBJ1-1; perhaps TRBD1 as D (5 bases). Germline V gene lookup returns CDR1 SGDLS and CDR2 YYNGEE. The CDR3 is 15 amino acids. Trimming left V 4 bases short and J 1 base short, with 14 bases between. The CDR3 coding sequence is TGTGCCAGCAGCTTCAACGGGGGTCAGAACACTGAAGCTTTCTTT. Residues: CASSFNGGQNTEAFF. Filled out from reference TRBV9 and TRBJ1-1, the complete variable domain reads DSGVTQTPKHLITATGQRVTLRCSPRSGDLSVYWYQQSLDQGLQFLIQYYNGEERAKGNILERFSAQQFPDLHSELNLSSLELGDSALYFCASSFNGGQNTEAFFGQGTRLTVV.